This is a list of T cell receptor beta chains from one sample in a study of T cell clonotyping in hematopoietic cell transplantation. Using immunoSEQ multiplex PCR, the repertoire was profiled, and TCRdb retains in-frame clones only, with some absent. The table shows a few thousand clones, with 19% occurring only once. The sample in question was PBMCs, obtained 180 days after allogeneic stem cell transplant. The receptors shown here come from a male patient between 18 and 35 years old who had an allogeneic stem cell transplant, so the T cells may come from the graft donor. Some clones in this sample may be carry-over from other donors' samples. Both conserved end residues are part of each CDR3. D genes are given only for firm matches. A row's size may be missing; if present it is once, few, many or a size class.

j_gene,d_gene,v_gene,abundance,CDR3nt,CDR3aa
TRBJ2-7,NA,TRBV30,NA,TGTGCCTGGAGTCGGGGACCGGAGCAGTACTTC,CAWSRGPEQYF
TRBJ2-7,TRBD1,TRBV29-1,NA,TGCAGCGGTTTAGGACAGGCCTACGAGCAGTACTTC,CSGLGQAYEQYF
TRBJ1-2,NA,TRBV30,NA,TGTGCCTGGAGTTCAGGAGACTATGGCTACACCTTC,CAWSSGDYGYTF
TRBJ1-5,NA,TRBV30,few,TGTGCCTGGAGTGTACAGGGTTCGGAGCCCCAGCATTTT,CAWSVQGSEPQHF
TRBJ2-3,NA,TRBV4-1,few,TGCGCCAGCAGCCAGCCCCCGGGGACAGATACGCAGTATTTT,CASSQPPGTDTQYF
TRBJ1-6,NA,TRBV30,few,TGTGCCTGGAGTGTAAATGGGGCAGGCTCACCCCTCCACTTT,CAWSVNGAGSPLHF
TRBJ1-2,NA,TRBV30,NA,TGTGCCTGGAGTGGGCAGGGAGATGGCTACACCTTC,CAWSGQGDGYTF
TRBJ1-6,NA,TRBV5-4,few,TGTGCCAGCAGCTCGGAGTTAAGGGCAAATTCACCCCTCCACTTT,CASSSELRANSPLHF
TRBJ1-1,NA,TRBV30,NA,TGTGCCTGGAGTACAGGGCAGAACACTGAAGCTTTCTTT,CAWSTGQNTEAFF
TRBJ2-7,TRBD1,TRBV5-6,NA,TGTGCCAGCAGCTTCCCCAACGCAGGGGGAAGCGAGCAGTACTTC,CASSFPNAGGSEQYF
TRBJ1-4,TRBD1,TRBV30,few,TGTGCCTGGAGCGACAGGGGGAGGGAAAAACTGTTTTTT,CAWSDRGREKLFF
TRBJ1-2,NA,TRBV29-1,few,TGCAGCGTTTTGGACGACGGCTACACCTTC,CSVLDDGYTF
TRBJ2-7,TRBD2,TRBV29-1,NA,TGCAGCGTTAATTGGGCGGGAGTAGGCGAGCAGTACTTC,CSVNWAGVGEQYF
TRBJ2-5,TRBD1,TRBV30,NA,TGTGCCAGCAACAGGGGTGGGTCCCAAGAGACCCAGTACTTC,CASNRGGSQETQYF
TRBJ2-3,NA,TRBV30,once,TGTGCCTCCAAGGGTAGCACAGATACGCAGTATTTT,CASKGSTDTQYF
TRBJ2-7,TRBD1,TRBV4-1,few,TGCGCCAGCAGCCAAATACCCGGACAGGTCTCCTACGAGCAGTACTTC,CASSQIPGQVSYEQYF
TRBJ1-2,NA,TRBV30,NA,TGTGCCTGGAGTGAAGGGTACGGGAGAGGCTACACCTTC,CAWSEGYGRGYTF
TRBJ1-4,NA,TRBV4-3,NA,TGCGCCAGCAGCCTCCTAACGGGGGGCGATGAAAAACTGTTTTTT,CASSLLTGGDEKLFF
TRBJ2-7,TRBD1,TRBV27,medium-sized,TGTGCCAGCAGCCGAACAGGGGTTGAGCAGTACTTC,CASSRTGVEQYF
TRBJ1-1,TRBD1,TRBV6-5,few,TGTGCCAGCAGCACAGGGGGTAGCACTGAAGCTTTCTTT,CASSTGGSTEAFF
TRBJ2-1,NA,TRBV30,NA,TGTGCCTGGAGTGGTTTGTATGAGCAGTTCTTC,CAWSGLYEQFF
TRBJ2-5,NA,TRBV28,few,TGTGCCAGCACCTCCCCAGGGGCATTGTGGGAGACCCAGTACTTC,CASTSPGALWETQYF
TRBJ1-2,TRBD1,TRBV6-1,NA,TGTGCCAGCACTCTGACAGGGCGGGTCGGCTACACCTTC,CASTLTGRVGYTF
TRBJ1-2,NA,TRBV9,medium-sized,TGTGCCAGCAGCTTTGCCTCAGGGTCCTATGGCTACACCTTC,CASSFASGSYGYTF
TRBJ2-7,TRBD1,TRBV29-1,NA,TGCAGCGTTCCGGGACAGGGTGCGTACGAGCAGTACTTC,CSVPGQGAYEQYF
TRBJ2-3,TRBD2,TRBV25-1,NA,TGTGCCAGCAGACTAGCGTCTAGCACAGATACGCAGTATTTT,CASRLASSTDTQYF
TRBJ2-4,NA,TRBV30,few,TGTGCCTGGAGGACCCCTCCGGCCAAAAACATTCAGTACTTC,CAWRTPPAKNIQYF
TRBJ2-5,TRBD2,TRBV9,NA,TGTGCCAGCAGCGTTAGCGGGAGGGCCTGGGAGACCCAGTACTTC,CASSVSGRAWETQYF
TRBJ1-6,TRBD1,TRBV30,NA,TGTGCCTGGCAGACAGGGAATAATTCACCCCTCCACTTT,CAWQTGNNSPLHF
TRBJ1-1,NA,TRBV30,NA,TGTGCCTGGAGTGCAAGATTTCATGCTTTCTTT,CAWSARFHAFF
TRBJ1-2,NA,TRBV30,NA,TGTGCCTGGTGTCTCGGCAGTTCCTATGGCTACACCTTC,CAWCLGSSYGYTF
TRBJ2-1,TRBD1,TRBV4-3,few,TGCGCCAGCAGCGGACAGGGTGATGAGCAGTTCTTC,CASSGQGDEQFF
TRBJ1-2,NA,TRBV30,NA,TGTGCCTGGACCCATCTTGGATATGGCTACACCTTC,CAWTHLGYGYTF
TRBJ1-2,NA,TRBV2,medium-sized,TGTGCCAGCAGAGACCCAGGGGATTCCTATGGCTACACCTTC,CASRDPGDSYGYTF
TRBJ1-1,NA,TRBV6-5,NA,TGTGCCAGCAGGCCGACAGCTTCTGAAGCTTTCTTT,CASRPTASEAFF
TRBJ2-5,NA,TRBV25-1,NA,TGTGCCAGCAGTGATCGGCAGACCCACCCCGGAGAGACCCAGTACTTC,CASSDRQTHPGETQYF
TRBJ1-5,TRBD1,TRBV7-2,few,TGTGCCAGCAGCTTAACAGGGGACCAGCCCCAGCATTTT,CASSLTGDQPQHF
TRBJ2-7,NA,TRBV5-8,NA,TGTGCCAGCAGCTCTCAGGGGATTGCGTACTTC,CASSSQGIAYF
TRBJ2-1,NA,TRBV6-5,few,TGTGCCAGCAGTTGGGCCCCATTGGGCGCGGATGAGCAGTTCTTC,CASSWAPLGADEQFF
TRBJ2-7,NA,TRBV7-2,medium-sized,TGTGCCAGCAGCCAACATGGGGGAGGTGGCTACGAGCAGTACTTC,CASSQHGGGGYEQYF
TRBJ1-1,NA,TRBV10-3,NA,TGTGCCATCAGTTTTGGGGAGGACACTGAAGCTTTCTTT,CAISFGEDTEAFF
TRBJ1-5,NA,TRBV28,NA,TGTGCCAGCAGTTCATACCCGAATCAGCCCCAGCATTTT,CASSSYPNQPQHF
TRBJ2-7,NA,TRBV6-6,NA,TGTGCCAGCAGTTACGGGCAGTCCTACGAGCAGTACTTC,CASSYGQSYEQYF
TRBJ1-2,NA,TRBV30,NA,TGTGCCTGGTCCCGGGGCTATGGCTACACCTTC,CAWSRGYGYTF
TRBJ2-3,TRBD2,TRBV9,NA,TGTGCCAGCAGCGTAGTGAGCGGGGGGCCCACAGATACGCAGTATTTT,CASSVVSGGPTDTQYF
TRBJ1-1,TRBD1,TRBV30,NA,TGTGCCTGGAGCCAGGGGGGAGAGGGAGCTTTCTTT,CAWSQGGEGAFF
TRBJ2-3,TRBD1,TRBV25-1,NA,TGTGCCAGCAGTGAAGGAAGGACAGGGCGGTCCGATACGCAGTATTTT,CASSEGRTGRSDTQYF
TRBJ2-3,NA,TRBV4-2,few,TGTGCCAGCAGCCAAAGGACTGGAGCTAGCACAGATACGCAGTATTTT,CASSQRTGASTDTQYF
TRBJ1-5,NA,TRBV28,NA,TGTGCCAGCAGTCCCGGGGCACAGCCCCAGCATTTT,CASSPGAQPQHF
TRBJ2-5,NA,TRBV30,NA,TGTGCCTGGAGTGTAGGGGTCGGGGGCCAAGAGACCCAGTACTTC,CAWSVGVGGQETQYF